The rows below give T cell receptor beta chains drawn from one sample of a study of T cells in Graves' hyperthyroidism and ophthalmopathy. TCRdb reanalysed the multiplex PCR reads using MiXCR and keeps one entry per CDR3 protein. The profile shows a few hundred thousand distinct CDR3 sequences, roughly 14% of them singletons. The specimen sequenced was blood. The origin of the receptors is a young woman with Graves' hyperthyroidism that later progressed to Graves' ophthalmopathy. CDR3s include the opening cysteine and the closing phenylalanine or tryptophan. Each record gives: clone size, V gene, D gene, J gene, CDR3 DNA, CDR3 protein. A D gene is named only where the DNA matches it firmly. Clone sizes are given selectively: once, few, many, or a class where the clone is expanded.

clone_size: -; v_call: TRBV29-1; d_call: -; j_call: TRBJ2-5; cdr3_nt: TGCAGCGTCGAACTTTTGGGTCGTGAAGAGACCCAGTACTTC; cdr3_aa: CSVELLGREETQYF
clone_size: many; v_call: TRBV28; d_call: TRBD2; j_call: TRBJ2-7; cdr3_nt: TGTGCCAGCAGCGGACTAGCGGGACAATTAACCTACGAGCAGTACTTC; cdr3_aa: CASSGLAGQLTYEQYF
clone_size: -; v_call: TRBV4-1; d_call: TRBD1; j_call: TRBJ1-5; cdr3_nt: TGCGCCAGCAGCGAATCCGGGACAGGAGTTTATAGCAATCAGCCCCAGCATTTT; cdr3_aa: CASSESGTGVYSNQPQHF
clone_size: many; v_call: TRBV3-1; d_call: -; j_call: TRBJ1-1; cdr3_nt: TGTGCCAGCAGCCAGGGGTTCCCGAACACTGAAGCTTTCTTT; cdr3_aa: CASSQGFPNTEAFF
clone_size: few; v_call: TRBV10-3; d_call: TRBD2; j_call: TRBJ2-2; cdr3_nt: TGTGCCATCAGTGAGTCTACGGGAGGAGGGACCGGGGAGCTGTTTTTT; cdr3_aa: CAISESTGGGTGELFF
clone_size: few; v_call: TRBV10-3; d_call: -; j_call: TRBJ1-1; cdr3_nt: TGTGCCATCCAAGACCCCACCCTTCACAGAGCTTTCTTT; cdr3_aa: CAIQDPTLHRAFF
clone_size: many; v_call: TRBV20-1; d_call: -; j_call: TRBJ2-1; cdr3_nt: TGCAGTGCTGTGACCCGGGAGTACAATGAGCAGTTCTTC; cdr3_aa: CSAVTREYNEQFF
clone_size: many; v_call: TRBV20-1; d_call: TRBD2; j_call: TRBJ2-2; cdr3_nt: TGCAGTGCTAGAGATTTCAGCGGGAGGGATTCCGGGGAGCTGTTTTTT; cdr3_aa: CSARDFSGRDSGELFF
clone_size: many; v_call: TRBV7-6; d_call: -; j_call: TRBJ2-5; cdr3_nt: TGTGCCAGCAGCTTAGGTGTTACAGGGCAAGAGACCCAGTACTTC; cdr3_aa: CASSLGVTGQETQYF
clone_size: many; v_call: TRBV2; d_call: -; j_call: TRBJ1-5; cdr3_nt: TGTGCCAGCAGTGAGTCGCACGGCAATCAGCCCCAGCATTTT; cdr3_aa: CASSESHGNQPQHF